This T cell receptor (beta chain) originates from a study of blood T cell repertoires in COVID-19. Study-level background: Collection of acute and convalescent COVID-19 samples took place in the United States, Italy and Spain. PBMCs, B-cell-depleted T cells, or T cells provided the cDNA or gDNA that made up the material.

Per germline, CDR1 SGDLS and CDR2 YYNGEE. J was trimmed by 5 bases and V by 3 bases; bases with no gene match: 10. CDR3 size: 15 residues. Original data processing: Estimated nucleated cell counts came from reference gene primer amplification. The repertoire was sequenced with immunoSEQ multiplex PCR; TCRdb's copy has only in-frame clones and lacks some. V and J calls and clone size are as listed in that table; D and trimming were resolved from the DNA. The table has 200,000 to 250,000 clones, around 84% seen once. The specimen was peripheral blood. The V and J genes are TRBV9 and TRBJ2-7; TRBD1 matches at 8 bases. The sequence was collected from a man under 40 with active or convalescent COVID-19. For the CDR3, the DNA is TGTGCCAGCAGCGGTGGACAGGGAAGGAGTAACGAGCAGTACTTC. Residues: CASSGGQGRSNEQYF. Using reference TRBV9 and TRBJ2-7 for the parts outside the CDR3, the full variable domain is DSGVTQTPKHLITATGQRVTLRCSPRSGDLSVYWYQQSLDQGLQFLIQYYNGEERAKGNILERFSAQQFPDLHSELNLSSLELGDSALYFCASSGGQGRSNEQYFGPGTRLTVT.